Shown below are 12 T cell receptor beta chains from a single sample sequenced in a study of Ad26.COV2.S vaccination and SARS-CoV-2 variants. Assay: immunoSEQ multiplex PCR; the TCRdb copy retains only in-frame clones and omits some. The sample shows 300,000 to 400,000 clones, roughly 84% of them seen only once. Treatment of the sample: about 20 received Ad26.COV2.S at low or high dose, single or two shots; roughly five received placebo; per-sample allocation not given. Samples analyzed were those drawn on day 63 after the first vaccine or placebo injection. The material sequenced was peripheral blood, taken in a trial of Ad26.COV2.S vaccine versus placebo. The receptor set was obtained from a person aged 18-60 years who received the Ad26.COV2.S COVID-19 vaccine or a placebo.

The chain combines TRBV15 with TRBJ1-6, with a tentative D call TRBD1 (5 bases). Germline loops: CDR1 LNHNV, CDR2 YYDKDF (reference sequence). This CDR3 region has 14 residues. Deletions cut 4 bases from V and 10 bases from J, with 14 bases between. The CDR3 loop reads CATSMKAQGSPLHF. In DNA form, the CDR3 reads TGTGCCACCAGCATGAAGGCGCAGGGATCACCCCTCCACTTT.

The chain uses TRBV6-5 and TRBJ1-2, with 9 bases that match TRBD1. V lost 8 bases and J lost 8; bases outside the gene matches: 3. The CDR3 totals 11 residues. The germline CDR1 and CDR2 sequences are MNHEY and SVGAGI. This chain's CDR3 is CASRTGEGYTF. CDR3 coding DNA: TGTGCCAGCCGGACAGGGGAAGGCTACACCTTC.

The V call is TRBV29-1, the J call TRBJ1-4; a weak D match, TRBD1 (6 bases). Per germline, CDR1 SQVTM and CDR2 ANQGSEA. This CDR3 is 18 amino acids long. V lost 4 bases to trimming and J lost 4 bases, with 25 bases between them. The CDR3 region has the DNA TGCAGCGTTGCCAAGTGGGGGGGCAGTTTGAATCTTAATGAAAAACTGTTTTTT. This encodes CSVAKWGGSLNLNEKLFF. Complete variable domain (other parts from reference TRBV29-1 and TRBJ1-4): SAVISQKPSRDICQRGTSLTIQCQVDSQVTMMFWYRQQPGQSLTLIATANQGSEATYESGFVIDKFPISRPNLTFSTLTVSNMSPEDSSIYLCSVAKWGGSLNLNEKLFFGSGTQLSVL.

The chain joins TRBV7-8 to TRBJ1-2; a possible D gene is TRBD1 (6 bases). Trimming pared 5 bases from V and 1 base from J, leaving 26 bases between. The CDR3 is 19 amino acids. From germline, CDR1 is SGHVS and CDR2 FQNEAQ. In nucleotides, the CDR3 is TGTGCCAGCAGCAGGTACCGGGACACCGATTCTTTACTTAACTATGGCTACACCTTC. It is translated as CASSRYRDTDSLLNYGYTF.

The gene calls are TRBV27 and TRBJ2-2; 7 bases fit TRBD2. The germline gives CDR1 MNHEY, CDR2 SMNVEV (reference sequence). The CDR3 loop spans 15 amino acids. V shed 6 bases and J 1 base; nucleotides not matched to a gene: 5. The CDR3 is CASRGSGGNTGELFF. The CDR3, as DNA: TGTGCCAGCAGAGGCTCGGGGGGGAACACCGGGGAGCTGTTTTTT.

V and J are TRBV9 and TRBJ1-3; 8 positions match TRBD1. J was trimmed by 2 bases and V by 0 bases; bases with no gene match: 13. This CDR3 has 19 residues. The V gene's germline CDR1 is SGDLS and CDR2 YYNGEE. The CDR3 is CASSVGPLGQVGPGNTIYF. The DNA of the CDR3 is TGTGCCAGCAGCGTAGGTCCGTTGGGACAGGTAGGGCCTGGAAACACCATATATTTT.

The gene calls are TRBV6-1 and TRBJ1-5; D is perhaps TRBD1 (6 bases). The V end lost 2 bases, the J end lost 4 bases, and 9 bases lay between the germline ends. This CDR3 comprises 14 residues. Looked up from germline, CDR1 is MNHNS and CDR2 is SASEGT. DNA for the CDR3: TGTGCCAGCAGTGAATGGGGGCCGAATCAGCCCCAGCATTTT. This encodes CASSEWGPNQPQHF.

This clone showed up just once. The chain employs TRBV7-9 and TRBJ2-2; D is unclear. CDR3 length equals 15 residues. Germline V lookup: CDR1 SEHNR, CDR2 FQNEAQ (reference sequence). V was clipped by 1 base and J by 2 bases, with 8 bases between them. The CDR3 here is CASSLDSSNTGELFF. CDR3 nucleotides: TGTGCCAGCAGCTTAGACAGTTCCAACACCGGGGAGCTGTTTTTT.

This sequence joins TRBV27 and TRBJ1-6, with D possibly matching TRBD1 (6 bases). The CDR3 length is 16 residues. Trimming shortened V by 4 bases and J by 7 bases, and 17 bases separated the two germline ends. Germline CDR1 MNHEY, CDR2 SMNVEV (reference sequence). CDR3 in amino acids: CASSSPGQGWNSPLHF. The CDR3 coding sequence is TGTGCCAGCAGTTCACCCGGGCAGGGGTGGAATTCACCCCTCCACTTT.

The CDR3 loop is CASIDRGAVGEKLFF. The DNA of the CDR3 is TGTGCCAGTATTGACAGGGGGGCCGTTGGTGAAAAACTGTTTTTT. The chain couples TRBV19 to TRBJ1-4; TRBD1 agrees at 9 bases. CDR3 size: 15 residues. V was pared by 7 bases and J by 7 bases, with 10 bases of the junction left unmatched. CDR1 LNHDA and CDR2 SQIVND come from the germline V gene (reference sequence).

The chain is built from TRBV18 and TRBJ2-2; D possibly corresponds to TRBD1 (5 bases). CDR3 length equals 14 residues. V was trimmed by 3 bases and J by 3 bases, leaving 8 bases between them. Germline V gene lookup returns CDR1 KGHSH and CDR2 LQKENI. This CDR3 reads CASSPGPDTGELFF. The CDR3 coding sequence is TGTGCCAGCTCACCGGGGCCGGACACCGGGGAGCTGTTTTTT.

The chain employs TRBV4-1 and TRBJ2-1, with 8 bases lining up with TRBD2. This CDR3 spans 17 amino acids. Trimming at V came to 4 bases and at J to 3 bases, leaving 11 bases not matched to a gene. CDR1 and CDR2 (germline): MGHRA, YSYEKL. The CDR3 region is CASSLRGSGDFYNEQFF. CDR3 nucleotide sequence: TGCGCCAGCAGCCTCCGGGGTAGCGGGGATTTCTACAATGAGCAGTTCTTC.